This TCR beta chain originates from a study of identical twins (TCRdb year 2016). Looking at the study overall: The study deep-sequenced TCR alpha and beta repertoires from monozygotic twins, unrelated adults of various ages and cord blood to test whether fetal clonotypes persist. To rule out contamination, the twin experiments were replicated at different times with different library preparation protocols. What the work shows at the level of the full study, not this receptor alone: The excess sharing between twins in beta out-of-frame sequences was weaker because fewer shared sequences reduced the signal-to-noise ratio. Zero-insertion analyses could be partly confounded by invariant T cells such as MAIT and iNKT, though diverse VJ usage argued against such confounding for most clonotypes. Because the same donors could not be followed over many years, conclusions were based on cross-sectional statistical analysis. Out-of-frame TCR alpha sequences shared between twins showed an excess of low generation-probability sequences compared with coincidental sharing between unrelated individuals. Fewer insertions were carried by abundant cord blood beta clonotypes; a weaker similar trend was observed in young adult naive repertoires, while no such trend was observed in memory repertoires. In monozygotic twins, out-of-frame TCR alpha sharing was systematically underestimated by recombination models, although the models agreed with sharing between unrelated individuals.

Counted from cysteine to phenylalanine, this CDR3 has 14 amino acids. The CDR3 DNA has 42 bases and is translated from base 1. Trimming at the junction amounts to 10 bases on V and 0 bases on J, and the germline ends lie 12 bases apart. CDR1 and CDR2 are read off the germline V gene as SNHLY and FYNNEI. About this clonotype itself: No cognate antigen has been identified for it. Base qualities are not at hand, and no much larger clone is one base apart.

Every donor was a healthy Caucasian. The twin cohort consisted of three pairs of female monozygotic twins, all aged about 18 to 29 years. Using Miltenyi CD45RO+ enrichment and human naive T-cell isolation kits, memory (CD45RO+) and naive T cells were isolated from PBMC. The protocol used for the library was 5' RACE. The reads were generated on an Illumina HiSeq 2000. Template switching added a universal primer binding site, and the final cDNA carried a unique molecular identifier that allowed TCR cDNA molecules to be counted accurately. First-strand cDNA for TCR alpha and beta chains was synthesized from specific primers in the conserved constant-segment region. To control for contamination, every cDNA library was double barcoded, receiving both a SMART-Mk sample barcode and Illumina barcodes. TruSeq adapter sequences and Illumina sample barcodes were added in two successive PCR steps. The TCR alpha and beta cDNA libraries were sequenced on the Illumina HiSeq platform using custom primers. In the paper's pipeline: Unique molecular identifiers were extracted from raw reads with MiGEC, and CDR3 positions were determined with MiXCR. For each individual, recombination models were inferred using an EM algorithm with the repgenHMM and IGoR tools. The tcR package in R was used for shared clonotype analysis, with sharing normalized by the product of cloneset sizes. To study raw recombination free of thymic and clonal selection effects, out-of-frame nonproductive sequences were analyzed. Through fastp at Q25 and MiXCR, TCRdb rebuilt clones from the public reads, retaining in-frame beta chains. When rows share a CDR3 protein, they turn into one entry using the most common DNA and genes. These V and J calls derive from TCRdb rather than the authors' analysis. This sample lists under 300,000 distinct CDR3 sequences; approximately 12% were detected once. The ten largest clones add up to 4% of the sample.

Another study also made use of these data, one on yellow fever vaccine responses in identical twins. Per the second study: According to the authors, the vaccine-induced T cell response in identical twins seemed to be partly convergent and partly specific to each individual. In the study, vaccine-responding T cell clones were precisely tracked in identical twins.

The clonotype comes from a young woman in good health. The specimen was memory (CD45RO+) T cells sorted from blood. The cell subset or site label for this specimen denotes: CD45RO+ enriched T cells. The sequence links TRBV2 to TRBJ2-2; TRBD1 might be the D gene, on 6 matching bases. The CDR3 here reads CATTRTANTGELFF. The nucleotides are TGTGCCACCACCAGGACAGCGAACACCGGGGAGCTGTTTTTT.